This T cell receptor beta chain was identified in a study of long-term antiretroviral therapy in people with HIV. In the study overall: Collection dates of the earliest samples fall about a decade before the 2015 immediate-ART recommendation.

Run at survey level, the immunoSEQ assay was version v3.0. Assay: immunoSEQ multiplex PCR; the TCRdb copy retains only in-frame clones and omits some. This table holds 40,000 to 45,000 clones, 90% to 95% found once. This clone has only one observation. V lost 4 bases and J lost 4, with 8 bases in between. The CDR3 spans 12 residues. Germline V gives CDR1 SGHNT, CDR2 YYREEE (reference sequence). Sequenced here: unsorted PBMCs, sampled 3.7 years after starting antiretroviral therapy. This clonotype originated in a woman in her 50s with HIV. The chain is built from TRBV5-4 and TRBJ2-5; D unresolved. CDR3 amino acids: CASSLRTETQYF. In DNA form, the CDR3 reads TGTGCCAGCAGCCTTCGGACAGAGACCCAGTACTTC.